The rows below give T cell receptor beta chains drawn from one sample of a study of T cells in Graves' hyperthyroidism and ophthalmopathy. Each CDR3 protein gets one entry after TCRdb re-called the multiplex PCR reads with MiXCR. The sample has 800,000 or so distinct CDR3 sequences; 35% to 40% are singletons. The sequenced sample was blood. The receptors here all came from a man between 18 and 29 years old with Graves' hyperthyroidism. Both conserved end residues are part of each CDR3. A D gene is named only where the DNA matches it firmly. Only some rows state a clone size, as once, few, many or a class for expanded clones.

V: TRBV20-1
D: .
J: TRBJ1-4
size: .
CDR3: CSAIPPGGLGEKLFF

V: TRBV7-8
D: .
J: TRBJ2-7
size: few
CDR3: CASSQDHGRYEQYF

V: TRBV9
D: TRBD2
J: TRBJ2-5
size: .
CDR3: CASSASIGGGPKETQYF

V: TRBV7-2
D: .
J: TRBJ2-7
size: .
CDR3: CASSPGEGSYEQYF

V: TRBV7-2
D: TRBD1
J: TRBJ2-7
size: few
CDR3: CASSLWTGAGYEQYF

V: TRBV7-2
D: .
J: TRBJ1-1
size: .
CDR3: CASSQDMGWDAEAFF

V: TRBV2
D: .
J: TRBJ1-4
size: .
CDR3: CATSRVGEEKLFF

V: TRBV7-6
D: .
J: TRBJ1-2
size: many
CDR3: CASSPLGLNYGYTF

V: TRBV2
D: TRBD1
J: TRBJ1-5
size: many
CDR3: CASNPVQGAGRQPQHF

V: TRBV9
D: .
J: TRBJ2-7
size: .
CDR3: CASSYGHSGEQYF

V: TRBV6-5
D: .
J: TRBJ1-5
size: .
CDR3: CASSYEAGRAQHF

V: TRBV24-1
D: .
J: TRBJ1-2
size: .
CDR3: CATSDLQRGEGYTF

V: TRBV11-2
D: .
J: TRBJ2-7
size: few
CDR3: CASSQVAIAYEQYF

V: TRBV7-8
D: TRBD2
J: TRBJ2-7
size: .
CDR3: CASSPHRRGISKAGVYEQYF

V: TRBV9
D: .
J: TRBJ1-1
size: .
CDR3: CASSVGVGHGNTEAFF

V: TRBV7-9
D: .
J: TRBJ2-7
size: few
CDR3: CASSLVSAQAIYEQYF

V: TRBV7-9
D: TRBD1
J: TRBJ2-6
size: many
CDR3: CAGMTGTGANVLTF

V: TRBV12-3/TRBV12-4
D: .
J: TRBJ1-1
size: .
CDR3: CASGLGTLNTEAFF

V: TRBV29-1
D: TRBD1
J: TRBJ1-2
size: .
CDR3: CSVEGQGSGYTF

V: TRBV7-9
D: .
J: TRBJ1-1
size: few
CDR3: CASSSGRAGTNTEAFF

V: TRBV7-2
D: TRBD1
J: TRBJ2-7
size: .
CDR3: CASSLEGRGLHEQYF

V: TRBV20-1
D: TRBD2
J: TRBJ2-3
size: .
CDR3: CSARGSGITDTQYF

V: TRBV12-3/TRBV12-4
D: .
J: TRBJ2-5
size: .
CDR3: CASSFEGLAKETQYF

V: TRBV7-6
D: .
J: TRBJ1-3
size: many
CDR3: CASSLNPGGNTIYF

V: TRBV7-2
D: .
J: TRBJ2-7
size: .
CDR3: CASSGLMGTGGGQYF

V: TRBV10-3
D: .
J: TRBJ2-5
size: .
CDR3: CAIRRETQYF

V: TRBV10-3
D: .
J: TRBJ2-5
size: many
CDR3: CAIRGDTGQETQYF

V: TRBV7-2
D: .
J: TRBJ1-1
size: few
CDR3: CASSLSPLGGETEAFF

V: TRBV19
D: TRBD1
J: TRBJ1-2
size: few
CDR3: CASSSPTGGQVGYTF

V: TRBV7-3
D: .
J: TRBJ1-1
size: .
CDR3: CASSPPGRIEAFF

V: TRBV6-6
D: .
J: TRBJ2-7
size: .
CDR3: CASSSPETSFYEQYF